The 10 T cell receptor beta chains given below trace back to one sample, sequenced in a study of graft-versus-host responses after intestinal transplantation. Their antigens remain unidentified. Profiled with immunoSEQ multiplex PCR; TCRdb holds only in-frame clones, not every one. The data show around 100,000 clones, roughly 93% seen once. Sequencing was performed on unstimulated CD8+ T cells sorted from spleen or lymph node cells, taken before intestinal transplant. Receptors originate from a human donor who received an intestinal transplant.

The chain joins TRBV7-9 to TRBJ1-4, with 7 nucleotides matching TRBD1. V lost 2 bases and J lost 3; bases outside the gene matches: 6. This CDR3 region has 16 residues. CDR1 and CDR2 from the germline V gene are SEHNR and FQNEAQ (reference sequence). The CDR3 DNA reads TGTGCCAGCAGCTTAACCTCGGGACAGCCTAATGAAAAACTGTTTTTT. Translated: CASSLTSGQPNEKLFF.

The chain recombines TRBV4-1 with TRBJ2-7; D unclear. V was trimmed by 6 bases and J by 0 bases, leaving 15 bases between them. Germline assignment: CDR1 MGHRA and CDR2 YSYEKL. The CDR3 is 15 residues long. CDR3 amino acids: CASRLTSQSSYEQYF. Here the CDR3 DNA reads TGCGCCAGCAGACTGACCTCCCAAAGCTCCTACGAGCAGTACTTC.

The rearrangement uses TRBV19 and TRBJ2-5, with TRBD2 as a possible D gene (5 bases). The germline CDR1 and CDR2 sequences are LNHDA and SQIVND (reference sequence). The CDR3 is made up of 15 amino acids. The germline V and J ends were trimmed by 1 base and 1 base, with 10 bases remaining between them. CDR3 DNA: TGTGCCAGTAGTATAGTAGGCGGGTCCCAAGAGACCCAGTACTTC. It codes for CASSIVGGSQETQYF.

V is TRBV4-2 and J is TRBJ1-3; weak D call: TRBD1 (5 bases). The CDR3 runs 15 residues. V dropped 0 bases and J dropped 3 bases, with 9 bases sitting between them. Germline loops: CDR1 LGHNA, CDR2 YNFKEQ. The CDR3 region is CASSQDPGSGNTIYF. The CDR3 DNA reads TGTGCCAGCAGCCAAGATCCAGGGAGTGGAAACACCATATATTTT.

This clone showed up just once. The V gene is TRBV14, the J gene TRBJ2-7; D possibly corresponds to TRBD2 (6 bases). The germline V gene encodes CDR1 SGHDN and CDR2 FVKESK. V shed 5 bases and J shed 3 bases, with 20 bases lying between them. CDR3 length: 16 amino acids. CDR3 protein: CASSSSPGTFRYEQYF. For the CDR3, the DNA is TGTGCCAGCAGCTCCTCTCCCGGGACTTTCCGCTACGAGCAGTACTTC.

V and J are TRBV5-4 and TRBJ2-7; 7 bases fit TRBD2. The CDR3 extends over 14 amino acids. The germline CDR1 and CDR2 sequences are SGHNT and YYREEE (reference sequence). The J segment lost 3 bases and the V segment lost 2 bases, leaving 5 bases of the junction unmatched. Here the CDR3 DNA reads TGTGCCAGCAGCTTAAGCGGGACCCACTACGAGCAGTACTTC. This encodes CASSLSGTHYEQYF.

The CDR3 DNA follows: TGTGCCAGCCGATCTGGGCCGAACACTGAAGCTTTCTTT. As protein: CASRSGPNTEAFF. This chain joins TRBV7-9 and TRBJ1-1; D remains unclear. CDR1 is SEHNR and CDR2 is FQNEAQ in the germline V gene (reference sequence). V lost 8 bases and J 1 base, leaving 11 bases between the germline ends. The CDR3 runs to 13 residues.

This chain connects TRBV4-1 to TRBJ1-4, with a weak D call TRBD1 (5 bases). This CDR3 has 15 amino acids. The germline V gene has CDR1 MGHRA and CDR2 YSYEKL. V was shortened by 3 bases and J by 5 bases, with 13 bases between the two germline ends. The CDR3 DNA reads as TGCGCCAGCAGCCACCTTGGGGCGGAGAATGAAAAACTGTTTTTT. This encodes CASSHLGAENEKLFF.

The chain employs TRBV4-1 and TRBJ2-1; no clear D gene. This CDR3 comprises 16 residues. Germline V CDR1 and CDR2: MGHRA, YSYEKL. V was shortened by 0 bases and J by 4 bases, with 13 bases between the two germline ends. The CDR3 region is CASSQDQLKVYNEQFF. The DNA of the CDR3 is TGCGCCAGCAGCCAAGATCAATTAAAGGTGTACAATGAGCAGTTCTTC.

The chain couples TRBV10-2 to TRBJ2-7; the D call may be TRBD1 or TRBD2 (5 bases each). Germline V lookup: CDR1 WSHSY, CDR2 SAAADI. The germline V and J ends were trimmed by 4 bases and 6 bases, with 10 bases remaining between them. This CDR3 contains 12 residues. The CDR3: CASSGGVGEQYF. CDR3 coding DNA: TGCGCCAGCAGTGGAGGGGTCGGCGAGCAGTACTTC.